What follows are 29 T cell receptor beta chains derived from one specimen sequenced in a study of blood T cell repertoires in COVID-19. TCRdb keeps only in-frame clones here, not all; method: immunoSEQ multiplex PCR. The table lists about 110,000 clones, about 88% of them singletons. Material for sequencing was peripheral blood. The receptors derive from a woman aged 50 to 60 with acute or convalescent COVID-19.

Here the CDR3 reads CASSLGLSLNTGELFF. CDR3 DNA sequence: TGTGCCAGCAGCTTGGGACTTTCCTTGAACACCGGGGAGCTGTTTTTT. The chain recombines TRBV7-2 with TRBJ2-2; TRBD2 might be the D (6 bases). Trimming removed 3 bases from V and 1 base from J, with 12 bases in between. The CDR3 is 16 amino acids. CDR1 and CDR2 (germline): SGHTA, FQGNSA.

The CDR3 DNA follows: TGTGCCAGCAGTTTAAGTGCTAGCGGGGGGACGACCTACGAGCAGTACTTC. Protein: CASSLSASGGTTYEQYF. The chain carries TRBV27 and TRBJ2-7, with 11 bases fitting TRBD2. Germline V gene lookup returns CDR1 MNHEY and CDR2 SMNVEV (reference sequence). The CDR3 covers 17 residues. V gave up 2 bases and J gave up 2 bases; unmatched junction bases: 8.

This clone came up a few times. This chain connects TRBV7-2 to TRBJ2-7; D possibly corresponds to TRBD1 (6 bases). Germline V CDR1 and CDR2: SGHTA, FQGNSA. Trimming stripped 0 bases from V and 5 bases from J, with 11 bases between. This CDR3 is 14 amino acids long. CDR3: CASSLAAGAHEQYF. The DNA of the CDR3 is TGTGCCAGCAGCTTAGCTGCAGGGGCCCACGAGCAGTACTTC.

The chain links TRBV6-5 to TRBJ1-2; 8 bases fit TRBD1. This CDR3 region has 15 residues. The germline gives CDR1 MNHEY, CDR2 SVGAGI. Trimming at V came to 4 bases and at J to 5 bases, leaving 9 bases not matched to a gene. The DNA of the CDR3 is TGTGCCAGCAGTTCTCCGGGCAGGGGGCAGTATGGCTACACCTTC. Protein product: CASSSPGRGQYGYTF.

The V call is TRBV10-1, the J call TRBJ2-7; 8 bases agree with TRBD1. The CDR3 has 14 amino acids. Germline CDR1 and CDR2: WNHNN and SYGVQD (reference sequence). With V trimmed by 5 bases and J by 2 bases, 5 bases remained unmatched. Written as DNA, the CDR3 is TGCGCCAGCAGTCCCGGACAGGGCCCCTACGAGCAGTACTTC. It encodes CASSPGQGPYEQYF.

The chain carries TRBV2 and TRBJ2-2; D is unclear. The V and J ends lost 1 base and 9 bases respectively, with 18 bases between them. Germline loops: CDR1 SNHLY, CDR2 FYNNEI. The CDR3 totals 16 residues. CDR3 sequence reads: CASSEESLGTSRELFF. The CDR3 DNA sequence: TGTGCCAGCAGTGAAGAGAGCCTAGGTACCTCTAGGGAGCTGTTTTTT.

The chain joins TRBV7-9 to TRBJ2-6; D call uncertain. V lost 7 bases and J 1 base, leaving 11 bases between the germline ends. The CDR3 loop spans 15 amino acids. Germline V gives CDR1 SEHNR, CDR2 FQNEAQ (reference sequence). Here the CDR3 DNA reads TGTGCCAGCATCCTCCCGGGTTCTGGGGCCAACGTCCTGACTTTC. Residues: CASILPGSGANVLTF. Full variable domain (remainder filled in from reference TRBV7-9 and TRBJ2-6): DTGVSQNPRHKITKRGQNVTFRCDPISEHNRLYWYRQTLGQGPEFLTYFQNEAQLEKSRLLSDRFSAERPKGSFSTLEIQRTEQGDSAMYLCASILPGSGANVLTFGAGSRLTVL.

The chain couples TRBV3-1 (or the pseudogene TRBV3-2) to TRBJ2-2, with TRBD2 matching 10 bases. The V and J ends lost 2 bases and 6 bases, in that order; junction bases with no gene match: 12. This CDR3 has 18 residues. Germline V gene lookup returns CDR1 LGHDT and CDR2 YNNKEL (reference sequence). CDR3 in amino acids: CASSQLGRAGGYSGELFF. CDR3 sequence (DNA): TGTGCCAGCAGCCAACTGGGGCGAGCGGGAGGGTATTCCGGGGAGCTGTTTTTT.

The chain has TRBV7-2 and TRBJ2-3; the D gene is possibly TRBD2 (6 bases). Germline CDR1 and CDR2: SGHTA and FQGNSA. The V and J ends lost 8 bases and 8 bases respectively, with 11 bases between them. This CDR3 region has 11 residues. The CDR3 loop reads CASRGSVTQYF. The CDR3 DNA follows: TGTGCCAGCCGGGGGAGCGTTACGCAGTATTTT.

The rearrangement links TRBV5-1 to TRBJ2-1; 12 positions match TRBD2. V shed 0 bases, J shed 8 bases, and the junction held 12 bases outside the gene matches. The CDR3 has 18 residues. Germline V gene lookup returns CDR1 SGHRS and CDR2 YFSETQ. The CDR3 DNA is TGCGCCAGCAGCTTGGCCTGGCGGCTAGCGGGAGGGCAAGATGAGCAGTTCTTC. This translates into CASSLAWRLAGGQDEQFF.

Written as DNA, the CDR3 is TGCGCCAGCAAAGAGAACCCCGGGTCCAATGAGCAGTTCTTC. This translates into CASKENPGSNEQFF. The V call is TRBV5-1, the J call TRBJ2-1; D call uncertain. V was clipped by 6 bases and J by 6 bases, with 16 bases between them. The CDR3 is made up of 14 amino acids. Germline V gene data show CDR1 as SGHRS and CDR2 as YFSETQ.

V usage is TRBV7-2 and J usage is TRBJ2-3; D might be TRBD2 (6 bases). Germline CDR1 SGHTA, CDR2 FQGNSA. Deletions cut 6 bases from V and 0 bases from J, with 16 bases between. This CDR3 is built from 16 residues. The CDR3 sequence is CASSPTWRGSTDTQYF. As DNA, the CDR3 is TGTGCCAGCAGTCCGACTTGGCGGGGTAGCACAGATACGCAGTATTTT.

V usage is TRBV5-1 and J usage is TRBJ2-1; a weak D match, TRBD2 (6 bases). The V gene's germline CDR1 is SGHRS and CDR2 YFSETQ. The CDR3 is 15 amino acids. The V and J ends lost 5 bases and 5 bases respectively, with 17 bases between them. CDR3 DNA sequence: TGCGCCAGCAGAGCAAATAGCGGAACAAACAATGAGCAGTTCTTC. This sequence encodes CASRANSGTNNEQFF.

The V call is TRBV6-5, the J call TRBJ2-1; possible D gene TRBD1, 5 bases. V was trimmed by 6 bases and J by 10 bases, leaving 16 bases between them. Germline CDR1 reads MNHEY; CDR2 reads SVGAGI. CDR3 length equals 13 residues. CDR3 DNA sequence: TGTGCCAGCAGGGTGCAGGGCCACGGGGAGCAGTTCTTC. It encodes CASRVQGHGEQFF.

CDR3 protein: CASSPHGVKDQPQHF. CDR3 DNA sequence: TGTGCCAGCAGTCCCCACGGGGTCAAGGATCAGCCCCAGCATTTT. This chain joins TRBV6-5 and TRBJ1-5; no reliable D call. V lost 5 bases to trimming and J lost 5 bases, with 16 bases between them. CDR1 and CDR2 (germline): MNHEY, SVGAGI. This CDR3 comprises 15 residues.

The chain combines TRBV28 with TRBJ2-6; TRBD1 is a possible D gene (6 bases). The CDR3 has 19 amino acids. Per the germline V gene, CDR1 is MDHEN and CDR2 is SYDVKM. V dropped 5 bases and J dropped 0 bases, with 20 bases sitting between them. The CDR3 bases are TGTGCCAGCAGTGCGATACGAACTGGACAGTTCTCTGGGGCCAACGTCCTGACTTTC. Protein sequence: CASSAIRTGQFSGANVLTF.

The J gene is TRBJ2-1, the V gene TRBV7-6; TRBD2 aligns across 11 bases. V dropped 5 bases and J dropped 5; count of bases not matched to a gene: 11. Germline V gives CDR1 SGHVS, CDR2 FNYEAQ. This CDR3 is built from 17 residues. This CDR3 reads CASSTRLTSGRHNEQFF. The CDR3 region has the DNA TGTGCCAGCAGCACCCGTTTAACTAGCGGGAGACACAATGAGCAGTTCTTC.

The V and J genes are TRBV18 and TRBJ1-1, with D unresolved. The V and J ends lost 3 bases and 4 bases respectively, with 12 bases between them. The germline V gene encodes CDR1 KGHSH and CDR2 LQKENI. The CDR3 consists of 14 residues. The CDR3 here is CASSPKTGGTEAFF. The CDR3 coding sequence is TGTGCCAGCTCACCGAAGACCGGAGGCACTGAAGCTTTCTTT.

The chain carries TRBV28 and TRBJ1-5; tentatively, D is TRBD1 (5 bases). Germline CDR1 MDHEN, CDR2 SYDVKM. This CDR3 is built from 14 residues. The germline V and J ends were trimmed by 7 bases and 6 bases, with 16 bases remaining between them. The DNA of the CDR3 is TGTGCCAGCACCCCCACAGGATTAAGTCAGCCCCAGCATTTT. Translation: CASTPTGLSQPQHF.

The chain recombines TRBV7-8 with TRBJ1-4; D perhaps matches TRBD1 (6 bases). The V end lost 5 bases, the J end lost 8 bases, and 18 bases lay between the germline ends. Per the germline V gene, CDR1 is SGHVS and CDR2 is FQNEAQ. There are 15 residues in the CDR3. The CDR3 region is CASSPYLTGYEKLFF. The CDR3 DNA reads TGTGCCAGCAGCCCATACCTAACAGGGTACGAAAAACTGTTTTTT.

This chain's CDR3 is CASSESVRLAGDQRSFTGELFF. CDR3 coding DNA: TGCGCCAGCAGTGAGTCGGTCCGGCTAGCGGGAGATCAGCGATCTTTCACCGGGGAGCTGTTTTTT. This chain joins TRBV10-2 and TRBJ2-2; 10 bases are shared with TRBD2. CDR3 length: 22 residues. After removal of 0 bases from V and 4 bases from J, the junction contained 20 bases not matched to a gene. The germline gives CDR1 WSHSY, CDR2 SAAADI.

V is TRBV4-1 and J is TRBJ2-1, with D hard to call. Germline V gives CDR1 MGHRA, CDR2 YSYEKL. CDR3 size: 14 residues. V lost 0 bases to trimming and J lost 5 bases, with 8 bases between them. The CDR3 DNA sequence: TGCGCCAGCAGCCAAGATCTGAGCAACAATGAGCAGTTCTTC. Its protein product is CASSQDLSNNEQFF.

V and J are TRBV30 and TRBJ2-7; 11 bases align to TRBD1. V was clipped by 5 bases and J by 2 bases; unmatched bases: 5. The CDR3 contains 14 residues. CDR1 is GTSNPN and CDR2 is SVGIG in the germline V gene (reference sequence). CDR3 protein: CAWDRDRGAYEQYF. The CDR3 nucleotides are TGTGCCTGGGATCGGGACAGGGGGGCCTACGAGCAGTACTTC.

The chain carries TRBV5-1 and TRBJ2-1; 7 bases fit TRBD2. CDR1 and CDR2 (germline): SGHRS, YFSETQ. V shed 1 base and J 4 bases; nucleotides not matched to a gene: 8. The CDR3 covers 16 residues. CDR3 protein: CASSLTRAGTYNEQFF. The DNA of the CDR3 is TGCGCCAGCAGCTTGACGCGAGCGGGAACTTACAATGAGCAGTTCTTC.

The V call is TRBV7-7, the J call TRBJ2-5; 7 bases line up with TRBD1. Trimming cost V 5 bases and J 5 bases; bases outside gene matches: 11. CDR3 length: 15 amino acids. Germline values: CDR1 SSHAT, CDR2 FNYEAQ (reference sequence). CDR3 sequence reads: CASSLTGTAIETQYF. In DNA form, the CDR3 reads TGTGCCAGCAGCCTCACCGGGACAGCTATCGAGACCCAGTACTTC. Full variable domain (remainder filled in from reference TRBV7-7 and TRBJ2-5): GAGVSQSPRYKVTKRGQDVTLRCDPISSHATLYWYQQALGQGPEFLTYFNYEAQPDKSGLPSDRFSAERPEGSISTLTIQRTEQRDSAMYRCASSLTGTAIETQYFGPGTRLLVL.

In this sample, this clone turned up once. The chain carries TRBV19 and TRBJ1-5; 9 nucleotides agree with TRBD1. The CDR3 consists of 16 residues. V dropped 10 bases and J dropped 2; count of bases not matched to a gene: 12. Germline assignment: CDR1 LNHDA and CDR2 SQIVND (reference sequence). The CDR3 sequence: CATGGQGPSGNQPQHF. Written as DNA, the CDR3 is TGTGCCACGGGGGGACAGGGCCCTTCGGGCAATCAGCCCCAGCATTTT.

The chain links TRBV5-6 to TRBJ2-4, with D possibly TRBD2 on 5 matching bases. The V end lost 0 bases, the J end lost 0 bases, and 10 bases lay between the germline ends. Germline-derived CDR1 and CDR2 are SGHDT and YYEEEE. The CDR3 runs to 16 residues. In DNA, the CDR3 is TGTGCCAGCAGCTTGGTTGACGGGGTAGCCAAAAACATTCAGTACTTC. As protein: CASSLVDGVAKNIQYF.

The chain employs TRBV2 and TRBJ2-7, with a tentative D call TRBD2 (6 bases). V lost 6 bases and J lost 0, with 21 bases in between. Germline CDR1 reads SNHLY; CDR2 reads FYNNEI. The CDR3 totals 17 residues. This chain's CDR3 is CASREAALAASSYEQYF. For the CDR3, the DNA is TGTGCCAGCAGGGAGGCCGCACTAGCTGCTAGCTCCTACGAGCAGTACTTC.

V and J are TRBV6-5 and TRBJ1-1; D is unresolved. CDR1 and CDR2 from the germline V gene are MNHEY and SVGAGI. V lost 6 bases and J lost 5, with 7 bases in between. This CDR3 is built from 11 residues. Written as DNA, the CDR3 is TGTGCCAGCAGCAGAGGGACTGAAGCTTTCTTT. This codes for CASSRGTEAFF.